The clone carrying this TCR beta chain turned up a few times. This sample is drawn from a study of blood T cell repertoires in COVID-19. The V gene end was trimmed by 6 bases and the J gene end by 2 bases; junction bases not matched to a gene: 4. CDR3 length: 14 residues. CDR1 is LGHDT, CDR2 YNNKEL, per germline (reference sequence). Profiled with immunoSEQ multiplex PCR; TCRdb holds only in-frame clones, not every one. The data hold 250,000 to 350,000 clones, with about 90% observed a single time. V and J are TRBV3-1 (or the pseudogene TRBV3-2) and TRBJ1-2, with 9 bases that match TRBD1. Sequenced: peripheral blood. The TCR comes from a woman aged 25-40 years with COVID-19, enrolled during active disease. CDR3 loop: CASRQTGGNYGYTF. The CDR3 DNA follows: TGTGCCAGCAGACAAACAGGGGGCAACTATGGCTACACCTTC.